These T cell receptor beta chains were read from a single sample in a study of blood T cell repertoires in COVID-19. Libraries were prepared by immunoSEQ multiplex PCR; TCRdb keeps only in-frame clonotypes and omits some of them. The sample has about 55,000 clones; 88% are singletons. The sequencing input was peripheral blood. These receptors came from a man aged 60 to 75 with active COVID-19. Both conserved end residues are part of each CDR3. A D gene is named only where the DNA matches it firmly. Clone size appears in some rows only: once, few, many, or a class for an expanded clone.

j_call v_call clone_size d_call cdr3_nt cdr3_aa
TRBJ2-5 TRBV24-1 - TRBD1 TGTGCCACCAGTGACACCGGGACAGAGGGGTTAGAGACCCAGTACTTC CATSDTGTEGLETQYF
TRBJ1-1 TRBV19 - - TGTGCCAGTAGTACCTACCATACAGGGAACACTGAAGCTTTCTTT CASSTYHTGNTEAFF
TRBJ2-1 TRBV19 - - TGTGCCAGTAGGAGAGCGAGCACCAATGAGCAGTTCTTC CASRRASTNEQFF
TRBJ2-5 TRBV7-7 - TRBD1 TGTGCTAGCAGCTCCGGGACAGGGGCCCCCCGGGAGACCCAGTACTTC CASSSGTGAPRETQYF
TRBJ2-7 TRBV6-5 - - TGTGCCAGCCGACTCGCGGACAGTTTCCTCTACGAGCAGTACTTC CASRLADSFLYEQYF
TRBJ2-1 TRBV10-3 - - TGTGCCATCACCCCTGACAGCTACAATGAGCAGTTCTTC CAITPDSYNEQFF
TRBJ2-7 TRBV2 - TRBD2 TGTGCCAGCAGAGCCGGGACTAGCGGCCCCGAGCAGTACTTC CASRAGTSGPEQYF
TRBJ1-1 TRBV3-1/TRBV3-2 - TRBD1 TGTGCCAGCAGCCAAGAGGGGACAGGGGGAACTGAAGCTTTCTTT CASSQEGTGGTEAFF
TRBJ1-2 TRBV25-1 once - TGTGCCAGTAGCCCCGGGGAGCCCTATGGCTACACCTTC CASSPGEPYGYTF
TRBJ2-2 TRBV3-1/TRBV3-2 once - TGTGCCAGCAGCCAAGAAATCCTCAGATCCGGGGAGCTGTTTTTT CASSQEILRSGELFF
TRBJ2-5 TRBV2 - - TGTGCCAGCATCCCAAGTCCCAGGGCCCAAGAGACCCAGTACTTC CASIPSPRAQETQYF
TRBJ2-1 TRBV6-5 - TRBD1 TGTGCCAGCCGCGGGACAGGGAGCAATGAGCAGTTCTTC CASRGTGSNEQFF
TRBJ2-5 TRBV27 - TRBD1 TGTGCCAGCAGCCCGAGACAGGGCCGTCAAGAGACCCAGTACTTC CASSPRQGRQETQYF
TRBJ2-7 TRBV4-1 - TRBD1 TGCGCCAGCAGCGCACAGGGGACCGAGCAGTACTTC CASSAQGTEQYF
TRBJ1-2 TRBV3-1/TRBV3-2 - TRBD1 TGTGCCAGCAGCCGAGGGGGCTCGGGCTATGGCTACACCTTC CASSRGGSGYGYTF
TRBJ2-1 TRBV7-9 - TRBD2 TGTGCCAGCAGCTTGGGACTACTGGGGGGGTTCGATGAGCAGTTCTTC CASSLGLLGGFDEQFF
TRBJ2-3 TRBV5-1 - - TGCGCCAGCAGCACACGGGGATCTAGCACAGATACGCAGTATTTT CASSTRGSSTDTQYF
TRBJ2-1 TRBV27 - - TGTGCCAGCAGTTTAGCGGGAACGTACAATGAGCAGTTCTTC CASSLAGTYNEQFF
TRBJ1-1 TRBV19 - TRBD1 TGTGCCAGCATCGACAGGGGGTATACGAACACTGAAGCTTTCTTT CASIDRGYTNTEAFF
TRBJ2-1 TRBV9 - TRBD2 TGTGCCAGCAGCGTAGCGGGCGGGAGTTATAGCAATGAGCAGTTCTTC CASSVAGGSYSNEQFF
TRBJ2-2 TRBV5-6 - TRBD2 TGTGCCAGCAGCCAGGATGCGGGAGCGAACACCGGGGAGCTGTTTTTT CASSQDAGANTGELFF
TRBJ1-2 TRBV6-1 - - TGTGCCAGCAGGGAAGGGCGGGTCTATGGCTACACCTTC CASREGRVYGYTF
TRBJ1-4 TRBV28 - - TGTGCCAGCAGTCTAGGGGGTAGGGGTGAAAAACTGTTTTTT CASSLGGRGEKLFF